The 6 T cell receptor beta chains below were found in one sample sequenced in a study of response to subunit inactivated influenza vaccine. TCRdb independently ran MiXCR on the RT-PCR reads; one entry per CDR3 protein. The table lists fewer than 750,000 distinct CDR3 sequences, 14% of them singletons. The source was PBMCs from blood, collected roughly 12 days after vaccination. These TCRs come from a middle-aged man who received an inactivated influenza vaccine.

This clonotype came up many times. CDR3 loop: CASSLTGNQPQHF. As DNA, the CDR3 is TGTGCCAGCAGTTTGACAGGGAATCAGCCCCAGCATTTT. The chain links TRBV12-3 or TRBV12-4 to TRBJ1-5; 7 bases fit TRBD1. J was trimmed by 4 bases and V by 3 bases; bases with no gene match: 0. The CDR3 spans 13 residues.

The table lists this clonotype with many counts. This chain uses TRBV4-1 with TRBJ1-5; D is unclear. The CDR3 runs to 14 residues. CDR1 is MGHRA, CDR2 YSYEKL, per germline. With 3 bases removed from V and 6 bases from J, the gap between germline ends came to 12 bases. CDR3 in DNA: TGCGCCAGCAGCCAGGTGGATCGGGGTCAGCCCCAGCATTTT. Protein: CASSQVDRGQPQHF.

This chain joins TRBV20-1 and TRBJ2-1, with unresolved D. The CDR3 consists of 14 residues. Germline V gene lookup returns CDR1 DFQATT and CDR2 SNEGSKA (reference sequence). Trimming stripped 1 base from V and 0 bases from J, with 7 bases between. CDR3 in DNA: TGCAGTGCTAGAGGAGTCAGCTCCTACAATGAGCAGTTCTTC. It is translated as CSARGVSSYNEQFF.

The genes are TRBV11-2 and TRBJ2-5, with no clear D. There are 13 residues in the CDR3. CDR1 is SGHAT, CDR2 FQNNGV, per germline. Between the trimmed V and J ends, which lost 8 bases and 3 bases, there was a span of 13 bases. The CDR3 DNA sequence: TGTGCCAGCCAGCTGGGGTATGAAGAGACCCAGTACTTC. Amino acids: CASQLGYEETQYF. Variable domain in full (rest from reference TRBV11-2 and TRBJ2-5): EAGVAQSPRYKIIEKRQSVAFWCNPISGHATLYWYQQILGQGPKLLIQFQNNGVVDDSQLPKDRFSAERLKGVDSTLKIQPAKLEDSAVYLCASQLGYEETQYFGPGTRLLVL.

This clonotype was detected a few times. The chain employs TRBV20-1 and TRBJ2-1; 9 bases match TRBD2. The CDR3 has 17 amino acids. V was clipped by 6 bases and J by 5 bases; unmatched bases: 17. CDR1 DFQATT and CDR2 SNEGSKA come from the germline V gene (reference sequence). The CDR3 nucleotides are TGCAGTGCCAAACCGAAGGGATTGGCGGGAGGGAACAATGAGCAGTTCTTC. Translating gives CSAKPKGLAGGNNEQFF.

The rearrangement uses TRBV27 and TRBJ2-5; D may be TRBD1 (7 bases). The CDR3 contains 19 residues. V was cut by 0 bases and J by 3 bases, with 23 bases left in between. Germline loops: CDR1 MNHEY, CDR2 SMNVEV (reference sequence). DNA for the CDR3: TGTGCCAGCAGTTTATCTTCGGGAGCCTTGACAGGGATTAAAGAGACCCAGTACTTC. Encoded protein: CASSLSSGALTGIKETQYF.